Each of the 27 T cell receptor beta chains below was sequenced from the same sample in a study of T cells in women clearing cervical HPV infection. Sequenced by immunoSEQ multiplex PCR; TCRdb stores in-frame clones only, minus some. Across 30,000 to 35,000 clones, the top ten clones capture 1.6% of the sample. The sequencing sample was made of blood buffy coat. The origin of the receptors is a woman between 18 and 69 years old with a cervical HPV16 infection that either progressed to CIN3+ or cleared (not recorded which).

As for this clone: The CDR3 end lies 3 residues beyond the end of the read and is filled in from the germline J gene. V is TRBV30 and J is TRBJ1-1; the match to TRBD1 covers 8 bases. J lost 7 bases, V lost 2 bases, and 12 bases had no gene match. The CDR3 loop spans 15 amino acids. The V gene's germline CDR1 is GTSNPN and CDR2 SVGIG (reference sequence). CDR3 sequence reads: CAWSTGGSWGGEAFF. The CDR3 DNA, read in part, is TGTGCCTGGAGTACAGGGGGATCATGGGGTGGTGAA.

The covered CDR3 bases are TGCAGTGCCGCTGTCCGAGTGCAGAACACAGATACG. The encoded protein is CSAAVRVQNTDT. The CDR3 as a whole reads CSAAVRVQNTDTQYF. The chain employs TRBV20-1 and TRBJ2-3; D is unresolved. The read terminates 3 residues ahead of where the CDR3 ends, so the germline J gene completes it. Trimming pared 6 bases from V and 2 bases from J, leaving 18 bases between. This CDR3 is 15 amino acids long. CDR1 DFQATT and CDR2 SNEGSKA come from the germline V gene (reference sequence).

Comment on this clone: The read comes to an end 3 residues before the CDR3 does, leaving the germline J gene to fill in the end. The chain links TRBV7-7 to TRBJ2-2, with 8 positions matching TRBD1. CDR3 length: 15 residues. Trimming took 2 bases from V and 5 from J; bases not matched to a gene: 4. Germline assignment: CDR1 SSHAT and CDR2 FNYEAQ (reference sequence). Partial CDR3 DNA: TGTGCCAGCAGCTTAAGGACAGGGCTAACCGGGGAG. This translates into CASSLRTGLTGE. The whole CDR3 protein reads CASSLRTGLTGELFF.

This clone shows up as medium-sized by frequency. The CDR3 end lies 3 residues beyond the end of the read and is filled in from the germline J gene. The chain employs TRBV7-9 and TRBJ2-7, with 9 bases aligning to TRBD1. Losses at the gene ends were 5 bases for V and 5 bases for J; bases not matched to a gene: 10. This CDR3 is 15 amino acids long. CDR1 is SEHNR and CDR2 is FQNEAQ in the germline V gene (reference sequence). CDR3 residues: CASSPRTGEHHEQYF. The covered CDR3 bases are TGTGCCAGCAGCCCAAGGACAGGGGAACACCACGAG.

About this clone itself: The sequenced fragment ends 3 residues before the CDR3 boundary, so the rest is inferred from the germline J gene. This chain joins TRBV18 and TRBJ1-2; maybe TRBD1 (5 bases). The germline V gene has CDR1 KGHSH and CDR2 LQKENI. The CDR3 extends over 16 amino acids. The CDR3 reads CASSPSPSGDRYDYTF. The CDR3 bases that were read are TGTGCCAGCTCACCTTCCCCTAGCGGGGACCGCTACGAC.

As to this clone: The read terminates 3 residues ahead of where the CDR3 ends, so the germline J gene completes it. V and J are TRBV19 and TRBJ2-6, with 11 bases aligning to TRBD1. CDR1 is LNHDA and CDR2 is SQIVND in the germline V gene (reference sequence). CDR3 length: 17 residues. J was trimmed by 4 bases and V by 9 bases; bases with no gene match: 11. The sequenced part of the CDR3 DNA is TGTGCCAGCCTCTCGGAGGACAGGGGGCTCGGGGCCAACGTC. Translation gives CASLSEDRGLGANV. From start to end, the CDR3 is CASLSEDRGLGANVLTF.

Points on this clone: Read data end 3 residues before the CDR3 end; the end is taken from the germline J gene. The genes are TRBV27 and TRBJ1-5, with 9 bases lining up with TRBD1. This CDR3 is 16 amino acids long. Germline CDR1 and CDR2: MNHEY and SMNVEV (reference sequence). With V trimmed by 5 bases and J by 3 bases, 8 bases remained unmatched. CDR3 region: CASSLGQGRNNQPQHF. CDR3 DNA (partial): TGTGCCAGCAGTCTCGGACAGGGGCGAAACAATCAGCCC.

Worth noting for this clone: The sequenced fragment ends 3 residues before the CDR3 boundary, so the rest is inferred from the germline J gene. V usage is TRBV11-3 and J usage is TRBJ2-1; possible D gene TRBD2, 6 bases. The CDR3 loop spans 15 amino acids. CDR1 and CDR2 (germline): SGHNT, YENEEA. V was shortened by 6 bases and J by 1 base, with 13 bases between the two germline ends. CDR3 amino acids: CASSFGTASYNEQFF. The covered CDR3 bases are TGTGCCAGCAGTTTCGGGACTGCATCCTACAATGAG.

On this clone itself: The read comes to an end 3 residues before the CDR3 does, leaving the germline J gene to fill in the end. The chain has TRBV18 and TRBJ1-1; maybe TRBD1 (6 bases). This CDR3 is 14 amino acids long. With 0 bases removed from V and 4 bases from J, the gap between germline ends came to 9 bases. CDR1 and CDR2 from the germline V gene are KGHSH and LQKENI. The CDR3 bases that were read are TGTGCCAGCTCACCACCGACAGGTACCACTGAA. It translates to CASSPPTGTTE. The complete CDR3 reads CASSPPTGTTEAFF.

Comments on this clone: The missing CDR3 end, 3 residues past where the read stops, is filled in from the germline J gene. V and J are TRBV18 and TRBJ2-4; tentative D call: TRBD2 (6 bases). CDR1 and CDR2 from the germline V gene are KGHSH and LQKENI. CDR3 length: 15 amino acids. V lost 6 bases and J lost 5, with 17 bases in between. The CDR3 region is CASSRGPGEENIQYF. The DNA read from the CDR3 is TGTGCCAGCTCGCGGGGACCCGGTGAGGAAAACATT. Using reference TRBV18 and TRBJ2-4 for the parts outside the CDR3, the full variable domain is NAGVMQNPRHLVRRRGQEARLRCSPMKGHSHVYWYRQLPEEGLKFMVYLQKENIIDESGMPKERFSAEFPKEGPSILRIQQVVRGDSAAYFCASSRGPGEENIQYFGAGTRLSVL.

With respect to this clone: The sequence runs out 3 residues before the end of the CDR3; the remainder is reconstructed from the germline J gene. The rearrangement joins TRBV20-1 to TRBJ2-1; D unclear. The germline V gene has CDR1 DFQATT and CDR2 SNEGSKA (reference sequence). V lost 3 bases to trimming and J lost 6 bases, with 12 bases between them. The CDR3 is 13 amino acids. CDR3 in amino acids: CSASTGLGNEQFF. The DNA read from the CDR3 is TGCAGTGCTAGTACGGGTCTGGGCAATGAG.

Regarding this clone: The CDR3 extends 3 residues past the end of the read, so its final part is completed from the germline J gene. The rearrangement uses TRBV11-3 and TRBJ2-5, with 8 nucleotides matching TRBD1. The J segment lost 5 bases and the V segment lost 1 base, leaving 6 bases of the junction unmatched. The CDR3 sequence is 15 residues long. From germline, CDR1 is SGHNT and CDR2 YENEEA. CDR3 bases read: TGTGCCAGCAGCTTAGGATCAGGGGGCGTGGAGACC. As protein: CASSLGSGGVET. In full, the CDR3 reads CASSLGSGGVETQYF. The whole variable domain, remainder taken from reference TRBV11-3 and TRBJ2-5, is EAGVVQSPRYKIIEKKQPVAFWCNPISGHNTLYWYLQNLGQGPELLIRYENEEAVDDSQLPKDRFSAERLKGVDSTLKIQPAELGDSAVYLCASSLGSGGVETQYFGPGTRLLVL.

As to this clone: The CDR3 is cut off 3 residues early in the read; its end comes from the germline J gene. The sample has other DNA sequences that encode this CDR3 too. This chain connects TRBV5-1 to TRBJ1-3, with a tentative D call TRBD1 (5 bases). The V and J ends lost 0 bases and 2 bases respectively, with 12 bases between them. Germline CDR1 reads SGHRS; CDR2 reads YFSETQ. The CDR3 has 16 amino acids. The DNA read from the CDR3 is TGCGCCAGCAGCTTGGATCCAGGGCGACCTGGAAACACC. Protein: CASSLDPGRPGNT. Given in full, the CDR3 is CASSLDPGRPGNTIYF.

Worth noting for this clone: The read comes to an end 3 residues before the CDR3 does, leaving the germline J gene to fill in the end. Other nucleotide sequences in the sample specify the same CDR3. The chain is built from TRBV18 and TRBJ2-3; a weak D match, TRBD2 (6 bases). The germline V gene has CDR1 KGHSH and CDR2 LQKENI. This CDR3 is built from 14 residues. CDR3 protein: CASSPRGAEETQYF. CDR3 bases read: TGTGCCAGCTCGCCCCGCGGGGCGGAAGAGACG.

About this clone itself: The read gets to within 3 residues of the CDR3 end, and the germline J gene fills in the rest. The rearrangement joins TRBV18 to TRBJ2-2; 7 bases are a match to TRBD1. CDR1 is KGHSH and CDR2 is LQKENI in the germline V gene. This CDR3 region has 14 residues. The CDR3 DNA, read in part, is TGTGCCAGCTCACCAGGCCAGGGGGATTCACCG. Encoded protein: CASSPGQGDSP. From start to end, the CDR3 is CASSPGQGDSPLFF.

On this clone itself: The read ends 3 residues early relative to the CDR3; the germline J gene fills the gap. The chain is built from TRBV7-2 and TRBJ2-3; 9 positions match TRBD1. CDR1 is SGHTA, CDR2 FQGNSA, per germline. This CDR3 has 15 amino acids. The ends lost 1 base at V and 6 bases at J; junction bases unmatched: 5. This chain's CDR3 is CASSLGDRVTDTQYF. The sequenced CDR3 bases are TGTGCCAGCAGCTTAGGGGACAGGGTAACGGATACG.

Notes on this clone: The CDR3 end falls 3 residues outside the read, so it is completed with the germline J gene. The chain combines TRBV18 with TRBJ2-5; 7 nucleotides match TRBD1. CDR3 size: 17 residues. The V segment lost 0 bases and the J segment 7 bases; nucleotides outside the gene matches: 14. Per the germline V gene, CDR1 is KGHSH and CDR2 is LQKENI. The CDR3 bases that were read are TGTGCCAGCTCACCACCGGTCAGGACAGGAGTTTGGGGGACC. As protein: CASSPPVRTGVWGT. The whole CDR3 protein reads CASSPPVRTGVWGTQYF.

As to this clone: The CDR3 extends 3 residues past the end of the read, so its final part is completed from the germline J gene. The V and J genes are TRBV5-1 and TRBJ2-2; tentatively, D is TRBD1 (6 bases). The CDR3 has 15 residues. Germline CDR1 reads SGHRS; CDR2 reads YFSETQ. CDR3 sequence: CASSLEGGGYEKLFF. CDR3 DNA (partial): TGCGCCAGCAGCTTGGAAGGGGGTGGCTACGAAAAG.

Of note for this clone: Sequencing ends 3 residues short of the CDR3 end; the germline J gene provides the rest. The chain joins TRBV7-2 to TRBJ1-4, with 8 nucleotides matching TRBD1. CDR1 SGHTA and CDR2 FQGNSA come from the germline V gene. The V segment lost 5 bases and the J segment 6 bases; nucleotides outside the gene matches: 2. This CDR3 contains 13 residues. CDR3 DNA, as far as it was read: TGTGCCAGCAGCCCGGGACAGGATGAAAAA. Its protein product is CASSPGQDEK. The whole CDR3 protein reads CASSPGQDEKLFF.

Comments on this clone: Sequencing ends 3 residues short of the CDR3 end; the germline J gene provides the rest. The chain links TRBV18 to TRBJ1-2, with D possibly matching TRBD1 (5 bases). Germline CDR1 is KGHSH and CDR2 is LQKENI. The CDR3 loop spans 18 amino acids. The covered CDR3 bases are TGTGCCAGCTCACCACGAGGGACTAGCGGGAGGCAGACCTACGAC. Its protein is CASSPRGTSGRQTYD. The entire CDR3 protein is CASSPRGTSGRQTYDYTF.

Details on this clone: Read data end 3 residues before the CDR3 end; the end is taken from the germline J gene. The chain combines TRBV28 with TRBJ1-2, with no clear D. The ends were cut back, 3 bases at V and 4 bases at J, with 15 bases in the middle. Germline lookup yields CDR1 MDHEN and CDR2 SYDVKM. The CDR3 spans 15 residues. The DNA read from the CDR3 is TGTGCCAGCAGTTTCGGTCGGGGTATGGGCTATGGC. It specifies CASSFGRGMGYG. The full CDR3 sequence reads CASSFGRGMGYGYTF.

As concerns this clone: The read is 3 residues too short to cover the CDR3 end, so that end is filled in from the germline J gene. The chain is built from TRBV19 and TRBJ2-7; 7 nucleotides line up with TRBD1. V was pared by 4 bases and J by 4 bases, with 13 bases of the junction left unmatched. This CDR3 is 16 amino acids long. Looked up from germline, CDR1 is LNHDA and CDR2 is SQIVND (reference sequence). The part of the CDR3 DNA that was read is TGTGCCAGTAGTACCATGACCGGGACAGCGGTGTACGAG. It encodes CASSTMTGTAVYE. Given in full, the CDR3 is CASSTMTGTAVYEQYF.

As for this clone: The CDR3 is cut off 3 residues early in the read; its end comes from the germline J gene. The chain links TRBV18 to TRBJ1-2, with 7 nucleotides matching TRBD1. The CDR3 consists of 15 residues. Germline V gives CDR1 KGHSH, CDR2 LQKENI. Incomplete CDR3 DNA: TGTGCCAGCTCACTAAGGGGACAGACATACAATGAC. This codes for CASSLRGQTYND. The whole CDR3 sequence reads CASSLRGQTYNDYTF.

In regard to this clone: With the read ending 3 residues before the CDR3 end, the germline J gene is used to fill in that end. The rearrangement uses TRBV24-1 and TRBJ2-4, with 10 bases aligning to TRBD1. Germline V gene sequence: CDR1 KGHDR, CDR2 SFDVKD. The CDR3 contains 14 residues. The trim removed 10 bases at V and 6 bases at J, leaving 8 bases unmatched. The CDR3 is CATADRGRGNIQYF. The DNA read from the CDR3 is TGTGCCACGGCTGACAGGGGGCGCGGAAACATT.

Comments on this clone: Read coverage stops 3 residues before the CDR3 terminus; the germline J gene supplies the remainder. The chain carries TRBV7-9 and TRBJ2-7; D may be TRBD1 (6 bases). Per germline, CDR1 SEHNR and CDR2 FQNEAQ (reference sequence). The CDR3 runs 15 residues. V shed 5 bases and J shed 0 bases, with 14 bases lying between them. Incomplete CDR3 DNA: TGTGCCAGCAGCCATGGACAGATTGGCTCCTACGAG. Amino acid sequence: CASSHGQIGSYE. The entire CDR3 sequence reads CASSHGQIGSYEQYF.

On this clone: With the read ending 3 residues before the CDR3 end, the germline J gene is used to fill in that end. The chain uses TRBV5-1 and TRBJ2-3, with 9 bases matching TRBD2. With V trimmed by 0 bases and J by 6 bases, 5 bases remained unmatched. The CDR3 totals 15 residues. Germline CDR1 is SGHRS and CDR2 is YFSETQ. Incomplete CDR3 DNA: TGCGCCAGCAGCTTGGTAGCGGGAGATCCCGATACG. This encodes CASSLVAGDPDT. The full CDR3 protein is CASSLVAGDPDTQYF.

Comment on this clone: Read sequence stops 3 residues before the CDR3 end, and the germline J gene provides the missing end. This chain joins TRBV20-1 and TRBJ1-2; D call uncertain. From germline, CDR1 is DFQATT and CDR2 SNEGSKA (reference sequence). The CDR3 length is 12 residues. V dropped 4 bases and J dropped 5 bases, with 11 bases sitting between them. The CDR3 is CSATTPGYGYTF. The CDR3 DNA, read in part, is TGCAGTGCTACCACTCCCGGTTATGGC.